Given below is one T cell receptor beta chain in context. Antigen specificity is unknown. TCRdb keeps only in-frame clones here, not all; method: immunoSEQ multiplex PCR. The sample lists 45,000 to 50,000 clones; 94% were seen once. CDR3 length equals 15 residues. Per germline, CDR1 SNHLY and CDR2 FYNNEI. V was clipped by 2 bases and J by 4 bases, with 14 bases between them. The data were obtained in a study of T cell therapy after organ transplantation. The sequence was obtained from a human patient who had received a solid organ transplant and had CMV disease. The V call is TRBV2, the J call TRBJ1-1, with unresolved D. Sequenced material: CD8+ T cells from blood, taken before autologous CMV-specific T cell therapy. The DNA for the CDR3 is TGTGCCAGCAGTGAAAATCCCGGGATGGCCACTGAAGCTTTCTTT. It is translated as CASSENPGMATEAFF.